The clone carrying this T cell receptor (beta chain) has just one count. Its antigen remains unidentified. The data originate from a study of post-analysis software for immune sequencing data. Trimming removed 9 bases at V and 0 bases at J, with 23 bases between. Germline values: CDR1 LNHDA, CDR2 SQIVND (reference sequence). This CDR3 spans 18 amino acids. Findings of the study overall: Included in a set of several TRBV segments more frequent in patients than controls were TRBV5-6, TRBV5-1 and TRBV20-1.

TCR beta cDNA libraries included unique molecular identifiers. TCRdb analysed the PCR reads with MiXCR anew, one entry per CDR3 protein. Here the sample spans 750,000 to 950,000 distinct CDR3 sequences, about half being singletons. J is TRBJ1-4 and V is TRBV19; the D is unclear. The sample taken for sequencing was blood. This receptor was identified in a girl aged 10 to 17 with multiple sclerosis. The CDR3 DNA sequence: TGTGCCAGCCGGCCGTATCCCCCGAATTTATCAACTAATGAAAAACTGTTTTTT. It codes for CASRPYPPNLSTNEKLFF.